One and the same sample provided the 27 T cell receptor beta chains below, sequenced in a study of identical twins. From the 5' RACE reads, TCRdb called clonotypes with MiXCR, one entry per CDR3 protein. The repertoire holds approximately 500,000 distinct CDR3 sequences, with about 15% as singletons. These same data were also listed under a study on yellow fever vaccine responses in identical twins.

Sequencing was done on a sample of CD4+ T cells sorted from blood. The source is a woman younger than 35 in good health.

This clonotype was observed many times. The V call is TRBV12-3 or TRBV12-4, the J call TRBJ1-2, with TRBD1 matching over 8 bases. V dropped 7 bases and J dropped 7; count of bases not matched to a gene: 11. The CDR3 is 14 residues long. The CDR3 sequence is CASTTTGAPTGYTF. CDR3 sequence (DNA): TGTGCCAGCACCACGACAGGGGCGCCAACTGGCTACACCTTC.

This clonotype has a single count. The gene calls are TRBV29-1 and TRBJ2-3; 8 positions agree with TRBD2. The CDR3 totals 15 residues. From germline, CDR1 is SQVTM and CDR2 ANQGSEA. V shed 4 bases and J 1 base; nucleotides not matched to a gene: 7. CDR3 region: CSVAGGPSGTDTQYF. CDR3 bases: TGCAGCGTTGCGGGAGGGCCCTCGGGCACAGATACGCAGTATTTT.

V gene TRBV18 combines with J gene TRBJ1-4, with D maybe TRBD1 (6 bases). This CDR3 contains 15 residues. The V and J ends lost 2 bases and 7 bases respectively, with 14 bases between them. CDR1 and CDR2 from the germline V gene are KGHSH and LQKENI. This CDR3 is CASSPVTGWGEKLFF. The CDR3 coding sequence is TGTGCCAGCTCACCAGTGACAGGATGGGGTGAAAAACTGTTTTTT.

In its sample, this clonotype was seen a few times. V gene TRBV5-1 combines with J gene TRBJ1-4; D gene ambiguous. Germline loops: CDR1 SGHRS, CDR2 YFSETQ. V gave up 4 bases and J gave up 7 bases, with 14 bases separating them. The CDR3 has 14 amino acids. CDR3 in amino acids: CASSPGPGGEKLFF. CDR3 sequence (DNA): TGCGCCAGCAGCCCGGGTCCGGGTGGTGAAAAACTGTTTTTT. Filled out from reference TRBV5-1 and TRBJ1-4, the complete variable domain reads KAGVTQTPRYLIKTRGQQVTLSCSPISGHRSVSWYQQTPGQGLQFLFEYFSETQRNKGNFPGRFSGRQFSNSRSEMNVSTLELGDSALYLCASSPGPGGEKLFFGSGTQLSVL.

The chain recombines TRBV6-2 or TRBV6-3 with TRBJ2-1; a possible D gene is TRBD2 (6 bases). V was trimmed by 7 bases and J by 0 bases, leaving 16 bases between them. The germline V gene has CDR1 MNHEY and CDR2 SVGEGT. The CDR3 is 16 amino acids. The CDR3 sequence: CASTTSGLSSYNEQFF. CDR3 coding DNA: TGTGCCAGCACCACCTCGGGACTGAGCTCCTACAATGAGCAGTTCTTC.

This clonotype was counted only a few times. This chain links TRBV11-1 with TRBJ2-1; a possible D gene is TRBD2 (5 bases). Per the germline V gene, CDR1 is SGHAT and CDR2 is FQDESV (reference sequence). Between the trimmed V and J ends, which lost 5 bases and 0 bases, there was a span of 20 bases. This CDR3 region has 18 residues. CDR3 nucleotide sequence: TGTGCCAGCAGCGGTAGAAGAAGTACGGGGAGCTCCTACAATGAGCAGTTCTTC. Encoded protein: CASSGRRSTGSSYNEQFF.

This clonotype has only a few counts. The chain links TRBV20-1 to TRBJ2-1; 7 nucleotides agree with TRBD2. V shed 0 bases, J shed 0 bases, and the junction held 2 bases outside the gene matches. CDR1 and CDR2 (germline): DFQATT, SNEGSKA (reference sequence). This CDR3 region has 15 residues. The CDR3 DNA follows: TGCAGTGCTAGAGAGGGGGGGAGCTCCTACAATGAGCAGTTCTTC. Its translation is CSAREGGSSYNEQFF.

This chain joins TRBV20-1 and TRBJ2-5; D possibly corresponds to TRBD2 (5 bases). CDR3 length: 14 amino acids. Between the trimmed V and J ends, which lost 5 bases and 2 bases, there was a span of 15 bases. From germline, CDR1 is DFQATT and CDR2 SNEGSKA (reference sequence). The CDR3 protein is CSAQPERIQETQYF. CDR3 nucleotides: TGCAGTGCTCAACCCGAGCGGATTCAAGAGACCCAGTACTTC.

The CDR3 coding sequence is TGCAGTGCTAGAGATAAAAAAGACAGAAATCAGCCCCAGCATTTT. Translated, it gives CSARDKKDRNQPQHF. The chain combines TRBV20-1 with TRBJ1-5, with a weak D call TRBD1 (5 bases). The CDR3 contains 15 residues. Germline values: CDR1 DFQATT, CDR2 SNEGSKA (reference sequence). V shed 0 bases and J shed 4 bases, with 13 bases lying between them.

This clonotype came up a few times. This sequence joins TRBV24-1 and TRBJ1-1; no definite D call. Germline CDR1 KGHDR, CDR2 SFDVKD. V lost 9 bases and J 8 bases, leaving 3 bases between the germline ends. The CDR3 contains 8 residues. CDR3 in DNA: TGTGCCACCGGAGAAGCTTTCTTT. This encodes CATGEAFF.

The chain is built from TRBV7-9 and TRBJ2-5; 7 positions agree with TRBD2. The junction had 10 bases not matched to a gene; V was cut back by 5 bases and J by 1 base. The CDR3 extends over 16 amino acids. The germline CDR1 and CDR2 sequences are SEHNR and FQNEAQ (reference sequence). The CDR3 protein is CASSQRRGSIQETQYF. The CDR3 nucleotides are TGTGCCAGCAGCCAGCGGCGGGGGAGCATCCAAGAGACCCAGTACTTC.

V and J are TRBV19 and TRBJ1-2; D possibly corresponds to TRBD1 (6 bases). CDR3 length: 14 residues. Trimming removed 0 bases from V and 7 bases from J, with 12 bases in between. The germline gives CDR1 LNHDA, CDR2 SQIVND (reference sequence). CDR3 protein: CASSIDVAGAGYTF. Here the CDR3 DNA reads TGTGCCAGTAGTATAGATGTTGCAGGGGCTGGCTACACCTTC.

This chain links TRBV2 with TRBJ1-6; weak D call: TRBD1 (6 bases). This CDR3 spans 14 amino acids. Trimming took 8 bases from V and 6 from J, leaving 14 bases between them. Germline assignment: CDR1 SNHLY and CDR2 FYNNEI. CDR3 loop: CASRSGTRNSPLHF. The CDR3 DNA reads TGTGCCAGCCGGTCCGGGACACGTAATTCACCCCTCCACTTT. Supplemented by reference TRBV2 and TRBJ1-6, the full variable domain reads EPEVTQTPSHQVTQMGQEVILRCVPISNHLYFYWYRQILGQKVEFLVSFYNNEISEKSEIFDDQFSVERPDGSNFTLKIRSTKLEDSAMYFCASRSGTRNSPLHFGNGTRLTVT.

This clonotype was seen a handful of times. The CDR3 protein is CASSNGGNEKLFF. The CDR3 bases are TGTGCCAGCAGCAATGGGGGCAATGAAAAACTGTTTTTT. The chain couples TRBV7-9 to TRBJ1-4, with D maybe TRBD1 (6 bases). This CDR3 contains 13 residues. The germline CDR1 and CDR2 sequences are SEHNR and FQNEAQ (reference sequence). Between the trimmed V and J ends, which lost 5 bases and 5 bases, there was a span of 9 bases. Supplemented by reference TRBV7-9 and TRBJ1-4, the full variable domain reads DTGVSQNPRHKITKRGQNVTFRCDPISEHNRLYWYRQTLGQGPEFLTYFQNEAQLEKSRLLSDRFSAERPKGSFSTLEIQRTEQGDSAMYLCASSNGGNEKLFFGSGTQLSVL.

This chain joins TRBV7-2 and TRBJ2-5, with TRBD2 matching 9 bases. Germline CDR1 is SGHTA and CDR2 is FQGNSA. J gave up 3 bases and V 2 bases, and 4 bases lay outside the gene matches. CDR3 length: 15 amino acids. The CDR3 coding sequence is TGTGCCAGCAGCTTAAGCGGGAGGATCGAAGAGACCCAGTACTTC. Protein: CASSLSGRIEETQYF. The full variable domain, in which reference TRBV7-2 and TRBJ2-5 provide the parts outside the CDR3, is GAGVSQSPSNKVTEKGKDVELRCDPISGHTALYWYRQSLGQGLEFLIYFQGNSAPDKSGLPSDRFSAERTGGSVSTLTIQRTQQEDSAVYLCASSLSGRIEETQYFGPGTRLLVL.

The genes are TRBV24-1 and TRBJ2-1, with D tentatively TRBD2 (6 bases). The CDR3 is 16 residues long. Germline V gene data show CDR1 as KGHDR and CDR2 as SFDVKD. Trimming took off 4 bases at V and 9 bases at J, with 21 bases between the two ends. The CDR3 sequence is CATSDAGTQEGSEQFF. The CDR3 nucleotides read TGTGCCACCAGTGACGCCGGGACCCAGGAGGGAAGTGAGCAGTTCTTC.

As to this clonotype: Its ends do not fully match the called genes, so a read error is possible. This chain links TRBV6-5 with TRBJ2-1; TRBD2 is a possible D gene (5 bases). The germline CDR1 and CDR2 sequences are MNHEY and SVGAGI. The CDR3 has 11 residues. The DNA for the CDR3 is TGTGCCTGCAGTTACGGAGGTGAGCAGTTCTTC. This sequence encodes CACSYGGEQFF.

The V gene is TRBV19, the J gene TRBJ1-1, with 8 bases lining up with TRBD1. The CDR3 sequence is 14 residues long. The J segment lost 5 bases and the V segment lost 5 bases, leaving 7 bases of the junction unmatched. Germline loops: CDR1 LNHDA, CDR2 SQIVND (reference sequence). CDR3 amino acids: CASSLQGVQTEAFF. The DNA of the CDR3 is TGTGCCAGTAGTCTACAGGGGGTCCAGACTGAAGCTTTCTTT. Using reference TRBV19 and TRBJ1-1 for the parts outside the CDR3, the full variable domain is DGGITQSPKYLFRKEGQNVTLSCEQNLNHDAMYWYRQDPGQGLRLIYYSQIVNDFQKGDIAEGYSVSREKKESFPLTVTSAQKNPTAFYLCASSLQGVQTEAFFGQGTRLTVV.

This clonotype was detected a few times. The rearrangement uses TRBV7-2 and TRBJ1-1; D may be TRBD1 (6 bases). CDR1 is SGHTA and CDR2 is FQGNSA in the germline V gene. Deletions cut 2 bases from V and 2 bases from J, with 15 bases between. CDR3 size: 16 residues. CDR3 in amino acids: CASSLLGGLGNTEAFF. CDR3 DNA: TGTGCCAGCAGCTTACTGGGGGGGCTGGGTAACACTGAAGCTTTCTTT.

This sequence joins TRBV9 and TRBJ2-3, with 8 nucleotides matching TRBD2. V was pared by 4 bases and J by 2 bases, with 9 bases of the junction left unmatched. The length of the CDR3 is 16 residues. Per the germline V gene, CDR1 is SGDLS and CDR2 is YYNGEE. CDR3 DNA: TGTGCCAGCAGCAACCCCCGCGGGAGGACCACAGATACGCAGTATTTT. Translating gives CASSNPRGRTTDTQYF.

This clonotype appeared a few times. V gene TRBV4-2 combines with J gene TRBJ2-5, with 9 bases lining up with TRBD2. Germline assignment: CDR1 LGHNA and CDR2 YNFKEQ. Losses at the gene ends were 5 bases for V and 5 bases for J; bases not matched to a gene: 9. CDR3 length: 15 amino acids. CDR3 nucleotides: TGTGCCAGCAGCTTAGCCGGGACTAGCTGGGAGACCCAGTACTTC. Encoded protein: CASSLAGTSWETQYF.

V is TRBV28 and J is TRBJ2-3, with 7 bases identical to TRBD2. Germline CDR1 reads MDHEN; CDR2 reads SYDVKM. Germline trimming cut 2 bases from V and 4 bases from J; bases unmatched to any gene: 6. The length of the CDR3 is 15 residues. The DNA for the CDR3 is TGTGCCAGCAGTTTAGGCGGGAGTAGGTCAGATACGCAGTATTTT. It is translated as CASSLGGSRSDTQYF.

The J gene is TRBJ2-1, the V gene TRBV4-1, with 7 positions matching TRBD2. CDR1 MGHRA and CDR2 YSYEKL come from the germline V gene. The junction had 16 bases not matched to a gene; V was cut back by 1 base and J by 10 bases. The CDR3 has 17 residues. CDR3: CASSQVRGTAGPREQFF. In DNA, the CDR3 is TGCGCCAGCAGCCAAGTGCGGGGGACGGCCGGGCCAAGGGAGCAGTTCTTC.

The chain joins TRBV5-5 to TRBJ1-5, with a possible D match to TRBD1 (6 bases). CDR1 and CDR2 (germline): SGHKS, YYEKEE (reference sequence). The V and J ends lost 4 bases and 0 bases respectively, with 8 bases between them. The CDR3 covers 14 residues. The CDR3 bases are TGTGCCAGCAGCATACAGGGTAGCAATCAGCCCCAGCATTTT. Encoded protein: CASSIQGSNQPQHF.

CDR3: CASSPWTGRNTEAFF. The CDR3 coding sequence is TGCGCCAGCAGCCCATGGACAGGGAGGAACACTGAAGCTTTCTTT. The chain uses TRBV5-1 and TRBJ1-1, with 8 bases aligning to TRBD1. J gave up 1 base and V 4 bases, and 6 bases lay outside the gene matches. Germline-derived CDR1 and CDR2 are SGHRS and YFSETQ. The CDR3 has 15 amino acids.

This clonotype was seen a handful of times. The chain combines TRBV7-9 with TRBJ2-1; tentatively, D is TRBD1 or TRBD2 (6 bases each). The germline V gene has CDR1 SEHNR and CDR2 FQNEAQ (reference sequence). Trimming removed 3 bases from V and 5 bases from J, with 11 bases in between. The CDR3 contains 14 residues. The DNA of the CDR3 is TGTGCCAGCAGCTTGGGGGGCCGAGACAATGAGCAGTTCTTC. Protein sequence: CASSLGGRDNEQFF.

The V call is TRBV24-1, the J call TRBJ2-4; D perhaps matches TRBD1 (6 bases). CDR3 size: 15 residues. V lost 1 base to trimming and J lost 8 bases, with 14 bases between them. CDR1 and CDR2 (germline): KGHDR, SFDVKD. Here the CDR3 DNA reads TGTGCCACCAGTGATTTTAGTGGGGGCCTTGACATTCAGTACTTC. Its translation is CATSDFSGGLDIQYF.